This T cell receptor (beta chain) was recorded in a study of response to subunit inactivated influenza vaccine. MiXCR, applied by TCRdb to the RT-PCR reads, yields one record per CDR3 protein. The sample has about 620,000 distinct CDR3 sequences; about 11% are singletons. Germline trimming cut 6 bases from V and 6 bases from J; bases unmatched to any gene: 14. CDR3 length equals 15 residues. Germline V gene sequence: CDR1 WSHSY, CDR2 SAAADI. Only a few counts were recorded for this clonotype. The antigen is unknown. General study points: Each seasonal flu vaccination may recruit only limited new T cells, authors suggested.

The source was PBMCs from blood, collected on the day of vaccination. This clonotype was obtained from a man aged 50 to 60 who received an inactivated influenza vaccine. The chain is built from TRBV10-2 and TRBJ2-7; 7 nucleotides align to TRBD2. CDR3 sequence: CASRGPGLAVGEQYF. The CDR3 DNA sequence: TGCGCCAGCAGGGGTCCGGGGCTAGCGGTGGGCGAGCAGTACTTC.